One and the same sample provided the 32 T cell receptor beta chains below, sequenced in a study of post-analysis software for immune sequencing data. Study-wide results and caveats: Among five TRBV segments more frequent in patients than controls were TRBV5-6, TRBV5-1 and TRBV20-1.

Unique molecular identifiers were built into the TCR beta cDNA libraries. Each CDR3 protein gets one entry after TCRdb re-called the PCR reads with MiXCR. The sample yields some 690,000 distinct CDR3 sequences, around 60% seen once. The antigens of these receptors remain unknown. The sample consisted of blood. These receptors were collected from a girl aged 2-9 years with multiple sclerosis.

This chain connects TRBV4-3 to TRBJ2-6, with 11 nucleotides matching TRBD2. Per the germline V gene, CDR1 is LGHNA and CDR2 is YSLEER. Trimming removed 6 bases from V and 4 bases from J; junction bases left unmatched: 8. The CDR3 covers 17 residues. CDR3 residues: CASRQTLAGAGANVLTF. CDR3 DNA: TGCGCCAGCAGGCAAACACTAGCGGGGGCAGGGGCCAACGTCCTGACTTTC.

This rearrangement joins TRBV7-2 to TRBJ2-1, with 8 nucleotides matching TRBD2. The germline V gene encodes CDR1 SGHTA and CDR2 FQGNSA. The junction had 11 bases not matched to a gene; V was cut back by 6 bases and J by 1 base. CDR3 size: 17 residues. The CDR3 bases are TGTGCCAGCAGTTTCAGCGGCGGGGGGCCTTCCTACAATGAGCAGTTCTTC. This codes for CASSFSGGGPSYNEQFF.

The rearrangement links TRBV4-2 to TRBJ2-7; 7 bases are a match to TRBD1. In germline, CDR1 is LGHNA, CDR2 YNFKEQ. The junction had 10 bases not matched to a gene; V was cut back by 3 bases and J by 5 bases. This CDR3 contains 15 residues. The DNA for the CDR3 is TGTGCCAGCAGCCAGCAGACAGGGTCATACCACGAGCAGTACTTC. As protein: CASSQQTGSYHEQYF.

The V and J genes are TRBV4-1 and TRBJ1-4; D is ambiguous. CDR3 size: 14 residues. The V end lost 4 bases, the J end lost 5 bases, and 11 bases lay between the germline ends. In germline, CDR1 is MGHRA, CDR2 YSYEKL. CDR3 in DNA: TGCGCCAGCAGCCTACTAGGCGGAAATGAAAAACTGTTTTTT. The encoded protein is CASSLLGGNEKLFF.

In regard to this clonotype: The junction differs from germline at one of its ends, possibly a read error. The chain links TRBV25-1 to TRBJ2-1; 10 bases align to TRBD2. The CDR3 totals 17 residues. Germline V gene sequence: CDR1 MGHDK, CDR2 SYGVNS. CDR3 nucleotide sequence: TGTGCCAACAGTGCCTCCCGTCTAGCGGGGGAATACAATGAGCAGTTCTTC. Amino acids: CANSASRLAGEYNEQFF. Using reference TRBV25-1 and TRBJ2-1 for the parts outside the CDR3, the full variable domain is EADIYQTPRYLVIGTGKKITLECSQTMGHDKMYWYQQDPGMELHLIHYSYGVNSTEKGDLSSESTVSRIRTEHFPLTLESARPSHTSQYLCANSASRLAGEYNEQFFGPGTRLTVL.

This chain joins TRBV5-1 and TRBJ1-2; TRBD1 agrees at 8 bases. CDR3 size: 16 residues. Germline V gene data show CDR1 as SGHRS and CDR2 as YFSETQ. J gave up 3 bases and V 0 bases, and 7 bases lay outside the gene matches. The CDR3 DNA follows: TGCGCCAGCAGCTTGGTCTGGCAGGGGGCGCACTATGGCTACACCTTC. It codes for CASSLVWQGAHYGYTF.

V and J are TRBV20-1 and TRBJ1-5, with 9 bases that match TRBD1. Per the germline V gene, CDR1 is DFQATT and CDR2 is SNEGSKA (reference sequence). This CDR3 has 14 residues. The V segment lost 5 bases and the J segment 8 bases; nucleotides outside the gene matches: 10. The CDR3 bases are TGCAGTGCTGTACCGGGACAGGGTAGTGAGCCCCAGCATTTT. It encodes CSAVPGQGSEPQHF.

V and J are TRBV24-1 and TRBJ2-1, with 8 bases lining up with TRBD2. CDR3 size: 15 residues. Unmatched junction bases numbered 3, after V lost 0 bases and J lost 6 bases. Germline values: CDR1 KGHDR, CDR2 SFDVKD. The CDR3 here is CATSDLTSGTNEQFF. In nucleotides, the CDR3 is TGTGCCACCAGTGATTTGACTAGCGGCACCAATGAGCAGTTCTTC.

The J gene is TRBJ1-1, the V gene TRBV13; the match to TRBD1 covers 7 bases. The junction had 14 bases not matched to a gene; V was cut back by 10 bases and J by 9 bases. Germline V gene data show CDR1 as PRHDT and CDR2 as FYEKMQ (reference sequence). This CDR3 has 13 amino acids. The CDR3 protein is CATATGVGLQAFF. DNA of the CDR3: TGTGCCACCGCCACAGGGGTCGGCCTACAAGCTTTCTTT.

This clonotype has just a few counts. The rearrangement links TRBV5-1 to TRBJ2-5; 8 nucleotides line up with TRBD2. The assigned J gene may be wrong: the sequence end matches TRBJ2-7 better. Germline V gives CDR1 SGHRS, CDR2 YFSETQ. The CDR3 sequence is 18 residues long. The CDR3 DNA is TGCGCCAGCAGCTTGGAAGGGCCAGCGGGAGTATTGTTTTACGAGCAGTACTTC. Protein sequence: CASSLEGPAGVLFYEQYF.

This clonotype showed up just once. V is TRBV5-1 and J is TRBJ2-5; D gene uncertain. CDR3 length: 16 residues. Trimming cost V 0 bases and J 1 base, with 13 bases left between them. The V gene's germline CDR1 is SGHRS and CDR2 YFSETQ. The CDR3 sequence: CASSLATQISQETQYF. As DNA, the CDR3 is TGCGCCAGCAGCTTGGCCACCCAAATAAGCCAAGAGACCCAGTACTTC.

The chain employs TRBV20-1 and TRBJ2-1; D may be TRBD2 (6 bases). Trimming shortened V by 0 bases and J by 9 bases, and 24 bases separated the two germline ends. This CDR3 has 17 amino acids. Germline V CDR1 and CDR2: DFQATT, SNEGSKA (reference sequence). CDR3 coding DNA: TGCAGTGCTAGAGAGGTACCGGCCGGCTGGGGGGTCGGTGAGCAGTTCTTC. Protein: CSAREVPAGWGVGEQFF.

The CDR3 spells CAWSTGTSGSADTQYF. The CDR3 bases are TGTGCCTGGAGCACCGGGACTAGCGGGAGTGCAGATACGCAGTATTTT. This chain uses TRBV30 with TRBJ2-3; 14 bases match TRBD2. CDR3 length: 16 residues. Per the germline V gene, CDR1 is GTSNPN and CDR2 is SVGIG (reference sequence). V shed 3 bases, J shed 4 bases, and the junction held 6 bases outside the gene matches.

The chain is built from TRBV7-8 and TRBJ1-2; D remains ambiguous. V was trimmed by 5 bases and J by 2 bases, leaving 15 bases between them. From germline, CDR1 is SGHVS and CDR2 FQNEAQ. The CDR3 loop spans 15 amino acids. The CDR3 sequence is CASSLKAGWNYGYTF. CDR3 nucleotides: TGTGCCAGCAGCCTCAAAGCAGGATGGAACTATGGCTACACCTTC.

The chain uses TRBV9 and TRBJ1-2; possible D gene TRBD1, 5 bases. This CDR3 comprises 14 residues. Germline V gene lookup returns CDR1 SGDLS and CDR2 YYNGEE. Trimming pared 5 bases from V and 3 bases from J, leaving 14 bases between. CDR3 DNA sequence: TGTGCCAGCAGTGATCATCAGGGTGACTATGGCTACACCTTC. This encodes CASSDHQGDYGYTF.

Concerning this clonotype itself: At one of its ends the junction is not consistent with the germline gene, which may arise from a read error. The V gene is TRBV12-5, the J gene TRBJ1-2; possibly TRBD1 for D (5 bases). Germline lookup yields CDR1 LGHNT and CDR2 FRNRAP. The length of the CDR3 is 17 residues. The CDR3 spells CASGWGIPTDGAYGYTF. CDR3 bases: TGTGCTAGCGGTTGGGGGATCCCAACGGACGGCGCATATGGCTACACCTTC.

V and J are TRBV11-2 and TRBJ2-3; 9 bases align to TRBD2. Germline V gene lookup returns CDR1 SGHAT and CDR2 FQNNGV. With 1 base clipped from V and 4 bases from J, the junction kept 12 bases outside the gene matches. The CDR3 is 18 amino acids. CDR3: CASSLVLAGGGAADTQYF. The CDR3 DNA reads TGTGCCAGCAGCTTAGTTCTTGCTGGCGGGGGGGCCGCAGATACGCAGTATTTT.

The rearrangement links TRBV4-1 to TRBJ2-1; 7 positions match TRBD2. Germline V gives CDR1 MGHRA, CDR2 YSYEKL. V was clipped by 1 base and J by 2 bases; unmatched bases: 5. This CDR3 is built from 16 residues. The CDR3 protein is CASSQVASGPYNEQFF. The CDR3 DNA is TGCGCCAGCAGCCAAGTGGCTAGCGGACCCTACAATGAGCAGTTCTTC.

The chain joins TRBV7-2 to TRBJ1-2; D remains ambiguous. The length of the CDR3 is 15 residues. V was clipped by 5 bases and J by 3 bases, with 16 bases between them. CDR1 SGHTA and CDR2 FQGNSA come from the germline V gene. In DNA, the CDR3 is TGTGCCAGCAGCCCTAAGGACGGACGCTACTATGGCTACACCTTC. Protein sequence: CASSPKDGRYYGYTF.

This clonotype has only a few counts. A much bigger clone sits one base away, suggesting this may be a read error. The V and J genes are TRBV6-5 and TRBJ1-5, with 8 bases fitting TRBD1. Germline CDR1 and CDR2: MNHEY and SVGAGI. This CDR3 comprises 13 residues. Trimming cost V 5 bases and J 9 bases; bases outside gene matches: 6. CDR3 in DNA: TGTGCCAGCAGTGGCAGGGGGCCCCCGCCCCAGCATTTT. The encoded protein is CASSGRGPPPQHF.

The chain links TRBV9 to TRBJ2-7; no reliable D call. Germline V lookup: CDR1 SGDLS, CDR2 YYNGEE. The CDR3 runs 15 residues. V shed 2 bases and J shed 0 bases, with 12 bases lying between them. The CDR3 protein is CASSVQSEPSYEQYF. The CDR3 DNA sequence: TGTGCCAGCAGCGTTCAGTCCGAACCCTCCTACGAGCAGTACTTC.

CDR3 nucleotides: TGTGCCAGCAGCTTAGCAGGAGAGCAGCAGTACTTC. Translating it yields CASSLAGEQQYF. The chain uses TRBV7-8 and TRBJ2-5; D uncertain. The V and J ends lost 0 bases and 11 bases respectively, with 10 bases between them. Per germline, CDR1 SGHVS and CDR2 FQNEAQ. The CDR3 loop spans 12 amino acids.

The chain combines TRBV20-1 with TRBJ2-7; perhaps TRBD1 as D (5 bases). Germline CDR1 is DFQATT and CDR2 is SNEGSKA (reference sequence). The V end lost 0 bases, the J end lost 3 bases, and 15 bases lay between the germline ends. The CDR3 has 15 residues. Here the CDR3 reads CSARDGAAANYEQYF. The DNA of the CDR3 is TGCAGTGCTAGAGATGGGGCCGCGGCGAACTACGAGCAGTACTTC.

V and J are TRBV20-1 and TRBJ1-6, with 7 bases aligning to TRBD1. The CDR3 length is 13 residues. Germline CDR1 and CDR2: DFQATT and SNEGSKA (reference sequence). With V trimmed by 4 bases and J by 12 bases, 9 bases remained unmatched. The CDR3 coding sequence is TGCAGTGCTAAAGGGACAGCAGAAGGACCCCTCCACTTT. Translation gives CSAKGTAEGPLHF.

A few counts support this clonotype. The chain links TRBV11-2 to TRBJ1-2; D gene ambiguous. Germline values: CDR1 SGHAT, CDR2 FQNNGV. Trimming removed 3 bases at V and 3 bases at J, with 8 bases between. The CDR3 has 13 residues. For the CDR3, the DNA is TGTGCCAGCAGCTTGCGGCAGGACTATGGCTACACCTTC. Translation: CASSLRQDYGYTF.

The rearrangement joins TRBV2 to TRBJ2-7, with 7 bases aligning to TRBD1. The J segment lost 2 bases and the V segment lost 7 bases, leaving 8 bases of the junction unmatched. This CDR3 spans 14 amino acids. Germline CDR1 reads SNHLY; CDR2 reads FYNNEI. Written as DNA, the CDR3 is TGTGCCAGCAACCCCGGGACAGATCCCTACGAGCAGTACTTC. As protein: CASNPGTDPYEQYF.

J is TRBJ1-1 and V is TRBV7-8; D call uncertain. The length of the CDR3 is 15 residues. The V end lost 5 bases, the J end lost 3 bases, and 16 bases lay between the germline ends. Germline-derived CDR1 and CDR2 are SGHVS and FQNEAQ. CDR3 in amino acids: CASSPREGRDTEAFF. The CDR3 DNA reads TGTGCCAGCAGCCCCCGTGAGGGTCGGGACACTGAAGCTTTCTTT. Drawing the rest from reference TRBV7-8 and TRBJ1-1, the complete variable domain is GAGVSQSPRYKVAKRGQDVALRCDPISGHVSLFWYQQALGQGPEFLTYFQNEAQLDKSGLPSDRFFAERPEGSVSTLKIQRTQQEDSAVYLCASSPREGRDTEAFFGQGTRLTVV.

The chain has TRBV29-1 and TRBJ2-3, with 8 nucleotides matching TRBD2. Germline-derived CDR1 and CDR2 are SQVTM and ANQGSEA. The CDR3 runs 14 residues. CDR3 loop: CSWGGRPSTDTQYF. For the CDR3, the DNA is TGCAGTTGGGGCGGGAGGCCTAGCACAGATACGCAGTATTTT.

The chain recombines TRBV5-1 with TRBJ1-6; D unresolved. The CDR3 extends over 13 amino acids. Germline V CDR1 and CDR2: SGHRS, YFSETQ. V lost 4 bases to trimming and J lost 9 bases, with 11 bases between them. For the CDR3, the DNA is TGCGCCAGCAGCGAGGGAGTAGGTTCACCCCTCCACTTT. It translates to CASSEGVGSPLHF.

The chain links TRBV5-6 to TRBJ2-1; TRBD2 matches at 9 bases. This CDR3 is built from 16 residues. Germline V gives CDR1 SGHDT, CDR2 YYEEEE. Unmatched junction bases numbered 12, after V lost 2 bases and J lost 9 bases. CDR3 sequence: CASSLWRGGDQVEQFF. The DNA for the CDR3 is TGTGCCAGCAGCTTATGGCGGGGGGGCGATCAGGTTGAGCAGTTCTTC.

CDR3 amino acids: CASSENTYAGEDNQPQHF. DNA of the CDR3: TGTGCCAGCAGTGAGAATACCTACGCAGGAGAGGACAATCAGCCCCAGCATTTT. The chain links TRBV6-1 to TRBJ1-5; D unclear. CDR1 is MNHNS, CDR2 SASEGT, per germline. This CDR3 is built from 18 residues. Trimming shortened V by 3 bases and J by 3 bases, and 21 bases separated the two germline ends.

For the CDR3, the DNA is TGTGCCAGCAGCTTTGGGACAGCCAACACGAACTACAATGAGCAGTTCTTC. Protein: CASSFGTANTNYNEQFF. The J gene is TRBJ2-1, the V gene TRBV7-2; 7 bases map to TRBD1. The CDR3 totals 17 residues. The trim removed 3 bases at V and 3 bases at J, leaving 11 bases unmatched. Germline values: CDR1 SGHTA, CDR2 FQGNSA. The complete variable domain, with remaining parts taken from reference TRBV7-2 and TRBJ2-1, reads GAGVSQSPSNKVTEKGKDVELRCDPISGHTALYWYRQSLGQGLEFLIYFQGNSAPDKSGLPSDRFSAERTGGSVSTLTIQRTQQEDSAVYLCASSFGTANTNYNEQFFGPGTRLTVL.